Below are 3 T cell receptor beta chains sequenced from a single sample in a study of blood T cell repertoires in COVID-19. Generated by immunoSEQ multiplex PCR, the TCRdb table keeps only in-frame clones and is missing some. The data hold about 240,000 clones, with over 80% observed a single time. The sample was peripheral blood. These receptor sequences come from a human donor in a cohort sampled during active COVID-19.

The J gene is TRBJ2-3, the V gene TRBV19; D perhaps matches TRBD1 (5 bases). V lost 4 bases, J lost 2 bases, and 10 bases lay in between. This CDR3 region has 14 residues. Germline V CDR1 and CDR2: LNHDA, SQIVND (reference sequence). The CDR3 protein is CASSTDSYTDTQYF. CDR3 DNA sequence: TGTGCCAGTAGTACTGACAGCTACACAGATACGCAGTATTTT.

The CDR3 DNA reads TGTGCCAGCAGCTTAGTCTCGGGACAGGCCTTCTACGAGCAGTACTTC. Encoded protein: CASSLVSGQAFYEQYF. The V and J genes are TRBV7-2 and TRBJ2-7; 8 bases fit TRBD1. This CDR3 is built from 16 residues. CDR1 SGHTA and CDR2 FQGNSA come from the germline V gene. V trimming: 1 base; J trimming: 3 bases; junction bases outside the gene matches: 8.

The V gene is TRBV28, the J gene TRBJ2-5; the match to TRBD2 covers 8 bases. The CDR3 runs to 14 residues. V was pared by 5 bases and J by 5 bases, with 7 bases of the junction left unmatched. Germline V CDR1 and CDR2: MDHEN, SYDVKM. The CDR3 loop reads CASSRAGVGETQYF. As DNA, the CDR3 is TGTGCCAGCAGTCGAGCGGGAGTTGGGGAGACCCAGTACTTC.